This T cell receptor beta chain was found in a study of blood T cell repertoires in COVID-19. Study context: Some COVID-19 samples were acute and others convalescent; all came from the United States, Italy and Spain. T cells, B-cell-depleted T cells, or PBMCs provided the cDNA or gDNA that served as material.

Original handling: Estimated nucleated cell counts came from reference gene primer amplification. The protocol was immunoSEQ multiplex PCR, while the TCRdb copy is restricted to in-frame clones and leaves out a portion. The V and J calls and clone size come from that table; D and trimming were worked out from the DNA. This sample yields approximately 69,000 clones, of which 75% to 85% are seen a single time; more than 40% belongs to the top ten. This clone was seen only once. The germline V gene has CDR1 MDHEN and CDR2 SYDVKM. The CDR3 has 16 residues. The trim removed 1 base at V and 9 bases at J, leaving 10 bases unmatched.

The V gene is TRBV28, the J gene TRBJ2-5, with 11 bases matching TRBD1. Sample: peripheral blood. This receptor was taken from a human donor in a cohort sampled during active COVID-19. The CDR3 loop is CASSLLDRGPGGAQYF. The CDR3 coding sequence is TGTGCCAGCAGTTTATTGGACAGGGGGCCCGGCGGGGCCCAGTACTTC.